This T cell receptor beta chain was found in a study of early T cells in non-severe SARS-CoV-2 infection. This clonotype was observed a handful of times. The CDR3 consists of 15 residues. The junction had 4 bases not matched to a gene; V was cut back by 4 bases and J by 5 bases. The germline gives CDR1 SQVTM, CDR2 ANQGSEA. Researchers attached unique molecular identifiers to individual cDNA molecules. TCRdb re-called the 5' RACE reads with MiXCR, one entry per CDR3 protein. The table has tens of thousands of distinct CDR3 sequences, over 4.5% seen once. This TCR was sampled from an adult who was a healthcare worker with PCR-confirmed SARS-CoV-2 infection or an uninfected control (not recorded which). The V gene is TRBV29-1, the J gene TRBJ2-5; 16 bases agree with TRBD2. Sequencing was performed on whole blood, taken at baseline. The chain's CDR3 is CSVGLGLAGGETQYF. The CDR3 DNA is TGCAGCGTTGGCCTGGGACTAGCGGGAGGGGAGACCCAGTACTTC.